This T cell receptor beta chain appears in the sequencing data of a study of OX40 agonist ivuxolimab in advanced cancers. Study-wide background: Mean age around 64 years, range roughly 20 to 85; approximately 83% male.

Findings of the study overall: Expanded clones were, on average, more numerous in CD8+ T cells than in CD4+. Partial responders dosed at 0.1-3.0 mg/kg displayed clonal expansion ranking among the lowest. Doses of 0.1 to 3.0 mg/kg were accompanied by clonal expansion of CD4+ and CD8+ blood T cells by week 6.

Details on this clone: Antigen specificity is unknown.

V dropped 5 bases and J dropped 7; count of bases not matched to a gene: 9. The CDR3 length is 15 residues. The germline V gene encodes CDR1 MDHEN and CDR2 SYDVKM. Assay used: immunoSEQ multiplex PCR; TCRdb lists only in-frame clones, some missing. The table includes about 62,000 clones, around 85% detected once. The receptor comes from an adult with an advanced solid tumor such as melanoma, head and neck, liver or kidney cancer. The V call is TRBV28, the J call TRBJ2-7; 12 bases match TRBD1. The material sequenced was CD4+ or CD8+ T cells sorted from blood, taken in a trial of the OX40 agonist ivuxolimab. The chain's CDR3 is CASSQWGQGAGEQYF. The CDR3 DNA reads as TGTGCCAGCAGTCAATGGGGACAGGGGGCTGGAGAGCAGTACTTC.